This T cell receptor (beta chain) was found in a study of cytomegalovirus exposure and HLA in healthy donors. Study-level information: A later analysis reported the approximately 120 validation repertoires used the same platform as the roughly 700 first-cohort repertoires. General study points: Rare TCR sequences dominated, though some public TCRs recurred in many donors.

Data came from immunoSEQ multiplex PCR; TCRdb stores just in-frame clones and leaves some out. This table holds 40,000 to 55,000 clones, 88% found once. As concerns this clone: Its specificity is not known.

The receptor's source is a woman between 25 and 40 years old in good health and CMV-seronegative. The specimen was PBMCs.

The CDR3 spells CASRTGGRETQYF. The CDR3 region has the DNA TGTGCCAGCAGAACAGGGGGCCGGGAGACCCAGTACTTC. The chain couples TRBV6-1 to TRBJ2-5; 9 bases are a match to TRBD1. J was trimmed by 5 bases and V by 6 bases; bases with no gene match: 4. The CDR3 loop spans 13 amino acids. Germline assignment: CDR1 MNHNS and CDR2 SASEGT.